The table lists the clone carrying this T cell receptor beta chain with a few counts. Its antigen is still unknown. CDR3 length: 16 residues. Germline CDR1 and CDR2: SGHDT and YYEEEE. Trimming removed 1 base at V and 5 bases at J, with 15 bases between. These data originate in a study of response to subunit inactivated influenza vaccine. Points from the study as a whole: New T cells are recruited in small numbers by each seasonal influenza vaccination, according to the authors' suggestion.

TCRdb reanalysed the RT-PCR reads using MiXCR and keeps one entry per CDR3 protein. In the table there are hundreds of thousands of distinct CDR3 sequences, approximately 23% of which are singletons. The origin of this receptor is a man between 50 and 70 years old who received an inactivated influenza vaccine. This rearrangement joins TRBV5-6 to TRBJ2-2, with a possible D match to TRBD2 (6 bases). This material consisted of PBMCs from blood, taken about 19 months after vaccination. The CDR3 nucleotides read TGTGCCAGCAGCTTGCCCGGAGGGCCGGTAACCGGGGAGCTGTTTTTT. Its protein product is CASSLPGGPVTGELFF. Full variable domain (outside the CDR3, taken from reference TRBV5-6 and TRBJ2-2): DAGVTQSPTHLIKTRGQQVTLRCSPKSGHDTVSWYQQALGQGPQFIFQYYEEEERQRGNFPDRFSGHQFPNYSSELNVNALLLGDSALYLCASSLPGGPVTGELFFGEGSRLTVL.